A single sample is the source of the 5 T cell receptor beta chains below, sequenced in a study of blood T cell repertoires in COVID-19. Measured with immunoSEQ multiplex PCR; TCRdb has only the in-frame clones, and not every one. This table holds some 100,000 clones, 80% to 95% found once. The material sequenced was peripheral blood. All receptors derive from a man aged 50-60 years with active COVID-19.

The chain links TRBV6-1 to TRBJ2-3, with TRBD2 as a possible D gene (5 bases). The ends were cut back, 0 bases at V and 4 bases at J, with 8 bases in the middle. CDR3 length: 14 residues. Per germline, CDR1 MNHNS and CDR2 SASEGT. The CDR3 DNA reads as TGTGCCAGCAGTGAAGCGTCCGGGGCAGATACGCAGTATTTT. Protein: CASSEASGADTQYF.

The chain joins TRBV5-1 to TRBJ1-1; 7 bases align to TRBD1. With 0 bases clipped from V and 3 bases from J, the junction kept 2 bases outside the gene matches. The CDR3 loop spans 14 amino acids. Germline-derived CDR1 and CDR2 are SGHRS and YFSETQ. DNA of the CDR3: TGCGCCAGCAGCTTGGAGGGGACAGACACTGAAGCTTTCTTT. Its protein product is CASSLEGTDTEAFF. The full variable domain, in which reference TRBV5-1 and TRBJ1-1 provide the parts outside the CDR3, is KAGVTQTPRYLIKTRGQQVTLSCSPISGHRSVSWYQQTPGQGLQFLFEYFSETQRNKGNFPGRFSGRQFSNSRSEMNVSTLELGDSALYLCASSLEGTDTEAFFGQGTRLTVV.

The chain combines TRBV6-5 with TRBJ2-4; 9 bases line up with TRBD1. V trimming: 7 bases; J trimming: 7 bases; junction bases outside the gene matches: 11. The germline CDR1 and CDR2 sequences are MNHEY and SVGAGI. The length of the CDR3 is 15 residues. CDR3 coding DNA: TGTGCCAGCACTCCCCCGGGACAGGGCAGGAACATTCAGTACTTC. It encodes CASTPPGQGRNIQYF.

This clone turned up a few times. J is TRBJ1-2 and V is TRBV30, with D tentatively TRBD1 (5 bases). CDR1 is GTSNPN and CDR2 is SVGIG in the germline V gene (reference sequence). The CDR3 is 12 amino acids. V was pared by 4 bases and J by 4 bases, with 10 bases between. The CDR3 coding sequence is TGTGCCTGGACAGGGATGAGCTATGGCTACACCTTC. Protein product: CAWTGMSYGYTF.

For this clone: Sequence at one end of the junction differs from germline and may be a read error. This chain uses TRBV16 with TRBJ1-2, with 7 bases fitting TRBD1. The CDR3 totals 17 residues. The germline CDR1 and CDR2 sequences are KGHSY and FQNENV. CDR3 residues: CAGSHTPGQRVGYGYTF. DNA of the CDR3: TGTGCCGGCAGCCACACCCCGGGACAGAGAGTCGGCTATGGCTACACCTTC.